Listed below are T cell receptor beta chains from one sample, sequenced in a study of T cell responses to AZD1222 COVID-19 vaccine. Data came from immunoSEQ multiplex PCR; TCRdb stores just in-frame clones and leaves some out. This table holds about 110,000 clones, roughly 90% found once. This specimen was peripheral blood, taken on day 0 of AZD1222 vaccination. The source of these receptors is an adult in good health. Both conserved end residues are part of each CDR3. D genes are given only for firm matches. Part of the rows lack a size; the others show once, few, many or a class for expanded clones.

>TRBJ1-2|TRBD1|TRBV4-1|NA|15
TGCGCCAGCAGCCAAGGGGGACAGTCTATCTATGGCTACACCTTC
CASSQGGQSIYGYTF
>TRBJ2-1|TRBD2|TRBV20-1|NA|15
TGCAGTGCTAGTACTCTAGCGGGGGGTTACAATGAGCAGTTCTTC
CSASTLAGGYNEQFF
>TRBJ2-1|TRBD2|TRBV6-5|NA|16
TGTGCCAGCAGTTCCGCGGGGGGGAGGGCCTACAATGAGCAGTTCTTC
CASSSAGGRAYNEQFF
>TRBJ2-7|TRBD1|TRBV10-3|NA|15
TGTGCCATCAGCGGCGGGACAGGGACCTACTACGAGCAGTACTTC
CAISGGTGTYYEQYF
>TRBJ2-3|TRBD2|TRBV7-2|few|14
TGTGCCAGCAGCTTCGGGAGGCTCACAGATACGCAGTATTTT
CASSFGRLTDTQYF
>TRBJ1-2|NA|TRBV4-2|NA|15
TGTGCCAGCAGCACCCGACAGGATGGTTCGCTGGGGTACACCTTC
CASSTRQDGSLGYTF
>TRBJ1-4|NA|TRBV18|once|17
TGTGCCAGCTCACCCGGACAGATGGAGTGGCTGGATGAAAAACTGTTTTTT
CASSPGQMEWLDEKLFF
>TRBJ1-2|NA|TRBV5-3|NA|15
TGTGCCAGAAGCTTGGCTTTTGAGGGTCCCTATGGCTACACCTTC
CARSLAFEGPYGYTF
>TRBJ2-1|NA|TRBV2|NA|13
TGTGCCAGCAGTGAGAACAGGGACAATGAGCAGTTCTTC
CASSENRDNEQFF
>TRBJ1-1|NA|TRBV19|NA|14
TGTGCCAGTAGAGAGCATTGGGAGAACACTGAAGCTTTCTTT
CASREHWENTEAFF
>TRBJ2-1|NA|TRBV4-3|few|14
TGCGCCAGCAGCCCAAGTCGTCAGAACAATGAGCAGTTCTTC
CASSPSRQNNEQFF
>TRBJ2-1|NA|TRBV7-8|few|13
TGTGCCAGCAGAACCCGAGGGCTCAATGAGCAGTTCTTC
CASRTRGLNEQFF
>TRBJ1-3|TRBD1|TRBV28|NA|16
TGTGCCAGCAGTTCCCTCGGGGGGACAGCTGGAAACACCATATATTTT
CASSSLGGTAGNTIYF
>TRBJ2-7|NA|TRBV19|NA|15
TGTGCCAGTAGTATGGGGGTCACAGGACTCTACGAGCAGTACTTC
CASSMGVTGLYEQYF
>TRBJ1-1|NA|TRBV21-1|NA|15
TGTGCCAGCAGCAAAGAGGTAGGGAAGAACACTGAAGCTTTCTTT
CASSKEVGKNTEAFF